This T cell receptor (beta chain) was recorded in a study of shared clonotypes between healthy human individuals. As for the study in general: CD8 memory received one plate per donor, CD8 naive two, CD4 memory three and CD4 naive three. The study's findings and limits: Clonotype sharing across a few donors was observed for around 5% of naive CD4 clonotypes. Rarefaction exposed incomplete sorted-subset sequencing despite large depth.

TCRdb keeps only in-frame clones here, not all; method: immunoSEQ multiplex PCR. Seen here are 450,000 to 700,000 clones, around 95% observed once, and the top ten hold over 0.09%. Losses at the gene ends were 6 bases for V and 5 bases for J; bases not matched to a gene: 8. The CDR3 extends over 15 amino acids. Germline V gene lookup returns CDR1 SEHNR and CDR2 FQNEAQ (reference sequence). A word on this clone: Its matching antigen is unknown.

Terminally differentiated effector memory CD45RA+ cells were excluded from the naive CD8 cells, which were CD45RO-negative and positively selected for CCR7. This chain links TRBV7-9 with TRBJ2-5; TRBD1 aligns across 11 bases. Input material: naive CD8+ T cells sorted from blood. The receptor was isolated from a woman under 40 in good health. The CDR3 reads CASSSGQGVRETQYF. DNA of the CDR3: TGTGCCAGCAGTTCGGGACAGGGGGTGCGGGAGACCCAGTACTTC.